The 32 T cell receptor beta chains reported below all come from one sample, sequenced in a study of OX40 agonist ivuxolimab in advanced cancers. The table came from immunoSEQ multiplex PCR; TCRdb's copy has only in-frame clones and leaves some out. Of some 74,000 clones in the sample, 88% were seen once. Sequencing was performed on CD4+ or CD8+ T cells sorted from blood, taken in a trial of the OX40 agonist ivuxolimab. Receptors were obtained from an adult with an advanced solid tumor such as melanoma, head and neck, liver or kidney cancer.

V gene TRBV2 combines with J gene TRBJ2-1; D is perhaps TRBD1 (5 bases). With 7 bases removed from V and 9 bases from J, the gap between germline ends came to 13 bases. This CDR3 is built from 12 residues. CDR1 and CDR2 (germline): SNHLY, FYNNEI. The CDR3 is CASTAGFGEQFF. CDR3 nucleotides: TGTGCCAGCACGGCAGGGTTTGGTGAGCAGTTCTTC. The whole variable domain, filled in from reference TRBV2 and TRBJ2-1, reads EPEVTQTPSHQVTQMGQEVILRCVPISNHLYFYWYRQILGQKVEFLVSFYNNEISEKSEIFDDQFSVERPDGSNFTLKIRSTKLEDSAMYFCASTAGFGEQFFGPGTRLTVL.

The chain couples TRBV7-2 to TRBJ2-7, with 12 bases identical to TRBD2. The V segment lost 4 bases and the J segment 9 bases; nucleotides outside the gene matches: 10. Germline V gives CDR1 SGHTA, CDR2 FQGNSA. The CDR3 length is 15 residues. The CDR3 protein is CASSSSRTSGTWQYF. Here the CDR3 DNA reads TGTGCCAGCAGCTCCAGTCGGACTAGCGGGACCTGGCAGTACTTC.

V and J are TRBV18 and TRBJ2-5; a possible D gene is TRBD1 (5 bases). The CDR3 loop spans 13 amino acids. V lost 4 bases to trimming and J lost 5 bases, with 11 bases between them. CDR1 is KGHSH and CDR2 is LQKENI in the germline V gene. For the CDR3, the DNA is TGTGCCAGCTCACGGGCCCCAGGGGAGACCCAGTACTTC. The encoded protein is CASSRAPGETQYF.

In nucleotides, the CDR3 is TGTGCCAGCAGACGCAGCGGGAGCGGCTCCTACGAGCAGTACTTC. It is translated as CASRRSGSGSYEQYF. The chain has TRBV2 and TRBJ2-7, with TRBD2 matching over 8 bases. The CDR3 totals 15 residues. J lost 0 bases, V lost 6 bases, and 7 bases had no gene match. Germline V gene lookup returns CDR1 SNHLY and CDR2 FYNNEI.

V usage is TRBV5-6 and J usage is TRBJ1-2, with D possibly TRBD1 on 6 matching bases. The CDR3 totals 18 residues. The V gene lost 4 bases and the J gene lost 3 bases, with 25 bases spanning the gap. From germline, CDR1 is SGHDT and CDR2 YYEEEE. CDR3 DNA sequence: TGTGCCAGCAGCCCCTCCGGGGGACACAGGGCAGGGGACTATGGCTACACCTTC. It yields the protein CASSPSGGHRAGDYGYTF.

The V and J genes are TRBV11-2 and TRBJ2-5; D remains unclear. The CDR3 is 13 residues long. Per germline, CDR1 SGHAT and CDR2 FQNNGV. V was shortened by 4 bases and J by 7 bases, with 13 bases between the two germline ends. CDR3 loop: CASSSDWGGTQYF. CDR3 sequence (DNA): TGTGCCAGCAGCTCTGACTGGGGTGGGACCCAGTACTTC.

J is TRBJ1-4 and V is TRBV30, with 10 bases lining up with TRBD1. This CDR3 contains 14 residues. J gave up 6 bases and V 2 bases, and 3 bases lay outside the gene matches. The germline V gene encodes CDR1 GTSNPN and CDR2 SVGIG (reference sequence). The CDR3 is CAWSPGTGDEKLFF. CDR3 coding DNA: TGTGCCTGGAGTCCCGGGACAGGGGATGAAAAACTGTTTTTT.

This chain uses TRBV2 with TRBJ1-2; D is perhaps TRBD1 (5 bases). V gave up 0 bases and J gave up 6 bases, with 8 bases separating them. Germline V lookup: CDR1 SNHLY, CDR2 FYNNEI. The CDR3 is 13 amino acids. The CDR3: CASSEAGRDGYTF. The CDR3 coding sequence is TGTGCCAGCAGTGAAGCGGGCAGGGATGGCTACACCTTC.

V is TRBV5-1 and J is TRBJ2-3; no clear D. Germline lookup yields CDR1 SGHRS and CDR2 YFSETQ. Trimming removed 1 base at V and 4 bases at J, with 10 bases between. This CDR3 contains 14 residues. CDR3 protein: CASSLLAAADTQYF. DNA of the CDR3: TGCGCCAGCAGCTTGCTGGCGGCGGCAGATACGCAGTATTTT.

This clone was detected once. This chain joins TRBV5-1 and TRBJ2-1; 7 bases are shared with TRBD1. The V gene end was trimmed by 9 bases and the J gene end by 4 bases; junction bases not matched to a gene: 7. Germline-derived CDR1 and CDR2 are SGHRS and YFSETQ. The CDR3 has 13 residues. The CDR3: CATSGTEYNEQFF. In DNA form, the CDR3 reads TGCGCCACCTCCGGGACAGAATACAATGAGCAGTTCTTC.

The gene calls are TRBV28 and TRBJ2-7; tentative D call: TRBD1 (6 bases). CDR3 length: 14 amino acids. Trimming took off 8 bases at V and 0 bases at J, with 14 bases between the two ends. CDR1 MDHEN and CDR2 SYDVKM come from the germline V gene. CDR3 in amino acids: CASQDSSSSYEQYF. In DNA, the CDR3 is TGTGCCAGCCAGGACAGTTCGAGCTCCTACGAGCAGTACTTC.

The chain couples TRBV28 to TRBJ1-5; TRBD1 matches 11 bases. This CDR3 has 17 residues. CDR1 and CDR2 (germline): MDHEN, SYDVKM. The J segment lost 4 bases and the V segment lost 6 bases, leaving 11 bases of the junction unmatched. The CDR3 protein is CASSLGTGGKGNQPQHF. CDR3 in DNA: TGTGCCAGCAGCCTTGGGACAGGGGGAAAGGGAAATCAGCCCCAGCATTTT.

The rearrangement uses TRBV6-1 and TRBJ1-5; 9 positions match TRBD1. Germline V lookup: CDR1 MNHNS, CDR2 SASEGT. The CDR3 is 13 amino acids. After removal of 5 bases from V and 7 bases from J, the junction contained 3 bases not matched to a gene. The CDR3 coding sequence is TGTGCCAGCAGTAGGGACAGGGAACAGCCCCAGCATTTT. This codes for CASSRDREQPQHF.

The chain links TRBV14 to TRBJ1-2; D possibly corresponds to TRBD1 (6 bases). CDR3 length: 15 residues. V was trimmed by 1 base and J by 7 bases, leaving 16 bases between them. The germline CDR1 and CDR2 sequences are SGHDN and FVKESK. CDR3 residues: CASSQVRGPSSGYTF. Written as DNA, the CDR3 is TGTGCCAGCAGCCAAGTCCGGGGGCCTAGTTCTGGCTACACCTTC. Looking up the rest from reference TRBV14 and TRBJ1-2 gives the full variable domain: EAGVTQFPSHSVIEKGQTVTLRCDPISGHDNLYWYRRVMGKEIKFLLHFVKESKQDESGMPNNRFLAERTGGTYSTLKVQPAELEDSGVYFCASSQVRGPSSGYTFGSGTRLTVV.

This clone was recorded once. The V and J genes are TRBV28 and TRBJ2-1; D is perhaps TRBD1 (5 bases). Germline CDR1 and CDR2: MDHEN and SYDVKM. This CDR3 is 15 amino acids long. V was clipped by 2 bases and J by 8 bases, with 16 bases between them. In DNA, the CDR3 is TGTGCCAGCAGTTTAGCCGGACAATATAATCATGAGCAGTTCTTC. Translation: CASSLAGQYNHEQFF.

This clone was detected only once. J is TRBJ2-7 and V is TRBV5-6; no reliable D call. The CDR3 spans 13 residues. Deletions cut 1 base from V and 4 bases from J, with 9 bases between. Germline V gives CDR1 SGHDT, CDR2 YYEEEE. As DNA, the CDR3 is TGTGCCAGCAGCTTGTCTCCGGTTTACGAGCAGTACTTC. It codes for CASSLSPVYEQYF.

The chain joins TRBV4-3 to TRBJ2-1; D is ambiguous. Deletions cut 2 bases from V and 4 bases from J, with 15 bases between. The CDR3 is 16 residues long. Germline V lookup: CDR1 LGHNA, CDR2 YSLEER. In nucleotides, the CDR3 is TGCGCCAGCAGCCAATCCGCCGGATCCTTTTACAATGAGCAGTTCTTC. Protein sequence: CASSQSAGSFYNEQFF.

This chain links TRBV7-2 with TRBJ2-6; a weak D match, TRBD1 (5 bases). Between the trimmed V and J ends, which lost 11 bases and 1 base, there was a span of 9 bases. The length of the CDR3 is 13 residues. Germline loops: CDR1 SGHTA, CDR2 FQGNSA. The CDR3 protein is CAGAYSGANVLTF. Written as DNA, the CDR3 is TGTGCCGGGGCATATTCTGGGGCCAACGTCCTGACTTTC. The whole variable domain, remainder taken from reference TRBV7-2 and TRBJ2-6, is GAGVSQSPSNKVTEKGKDVELRCDPISGHTALYWYRQSLGQGLEFLIYFQGNSAPDKSGLPSDRFSAERTGGSVSTLTIQRTQQEDSAVYLCAGAYSGANVLTFGAGSRLTVL.

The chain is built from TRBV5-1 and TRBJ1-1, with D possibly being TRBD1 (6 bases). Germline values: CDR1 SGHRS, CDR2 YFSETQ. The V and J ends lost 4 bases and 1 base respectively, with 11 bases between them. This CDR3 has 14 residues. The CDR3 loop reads CASSPGTPNTEAFF. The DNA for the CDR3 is TGCGCCAGCAGCCCCGGGACACCGAACACTGAAGCTTTCTTT. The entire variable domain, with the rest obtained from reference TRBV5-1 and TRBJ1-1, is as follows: KAGVTQTPRYLIKTRGQQVTLSCSPISGHRSVSWYQQTPGQGLQFLFEYFSETQRNKGNFPGRFSGRQFSNSRSEMNVSTLELGDSALYLCASSPGTPNTEAFFGQGTRLTVV.

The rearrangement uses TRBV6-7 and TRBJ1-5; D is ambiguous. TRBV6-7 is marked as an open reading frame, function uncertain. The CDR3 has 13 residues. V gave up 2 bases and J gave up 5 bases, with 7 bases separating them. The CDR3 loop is CASSYGWHQPQHF. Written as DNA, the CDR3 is TGTGCCAGCAGTTACGGATGGCATCAGCCCCAGCATTTT.

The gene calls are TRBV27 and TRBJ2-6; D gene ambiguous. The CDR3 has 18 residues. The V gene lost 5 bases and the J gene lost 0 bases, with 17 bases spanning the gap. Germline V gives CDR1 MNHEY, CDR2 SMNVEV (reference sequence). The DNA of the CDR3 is TGTGCCAGCAGTCCACCGCGGACCGTCTCCTCTGGGGCCAACGTCCTGACTTTC. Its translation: CASSPPRTVSSGANVLTF. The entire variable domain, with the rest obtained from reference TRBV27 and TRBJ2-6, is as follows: EAQVTQNPRYLITVTGKKLTVTCSQNMNHEYMSWYRQDPGLGLRQIYYSMNVEVTDKGDVPEGYKVSRKEKRNFPLILESPSPNQTSLYFCASSPPRTVSSGANVLTFGAGSRLTVL.

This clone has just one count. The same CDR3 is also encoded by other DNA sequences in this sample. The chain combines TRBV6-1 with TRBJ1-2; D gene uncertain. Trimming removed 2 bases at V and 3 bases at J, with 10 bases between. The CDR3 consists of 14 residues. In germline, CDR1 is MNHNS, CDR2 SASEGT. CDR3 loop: CASSETGPDYGYTF. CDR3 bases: TGTGCCAGCAGTGAAACCGGGCCGGACTATGGCTACACCTTC.

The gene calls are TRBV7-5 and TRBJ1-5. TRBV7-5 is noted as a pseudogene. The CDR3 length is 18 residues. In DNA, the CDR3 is TGTGTCAGAAGCTCCCGGACAAAGAGGGTGTATAGCAATCAGCCCCAGCATTTT. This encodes CVRSSRTKRVYSNQPQHF.

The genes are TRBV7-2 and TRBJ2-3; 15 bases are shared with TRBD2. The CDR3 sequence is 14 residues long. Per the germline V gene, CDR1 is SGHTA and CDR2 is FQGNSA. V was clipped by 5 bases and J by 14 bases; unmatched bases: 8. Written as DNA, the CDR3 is TGTGCCAGCAGCACGCGGACTAGCGGGGGGGCCACGTATTTT. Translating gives CASSTRTSGGATYF.

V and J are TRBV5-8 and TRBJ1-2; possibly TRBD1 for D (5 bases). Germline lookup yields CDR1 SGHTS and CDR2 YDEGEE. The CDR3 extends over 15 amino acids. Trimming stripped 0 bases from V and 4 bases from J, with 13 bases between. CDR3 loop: CASSLEPGRGYGYTF. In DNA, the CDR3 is TGTGCCAGCAGCTTGGAGCCGGGGCGAGGCTATGGCTACACCTTC.

The chain's CDR3 is CASSSGSSYNEQFF. The CDR3 DNA sequence: TGTGCCAGCTCGTCGGGGAGCTCCTACAATGAGCAGTTCTTC. The rearrangement links TRBV18 to TRBJ2-1; D is possibly TRBD2 (5 bases). Trimming cost V 6 bases and J 0 bases, with 9 bases left between them. The CDR3 is made up of 14 amino acids. In germline, CDR1 is KGHSH, CDR2 LQKENI.

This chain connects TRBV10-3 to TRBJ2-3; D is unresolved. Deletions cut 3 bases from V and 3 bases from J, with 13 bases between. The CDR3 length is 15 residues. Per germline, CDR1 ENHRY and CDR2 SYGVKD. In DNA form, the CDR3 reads TGTGCCATCAGTGATGGAGCTGAAAAAACAGATACGCAGTATTTT. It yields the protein CAISDGAEKTDTQYF.

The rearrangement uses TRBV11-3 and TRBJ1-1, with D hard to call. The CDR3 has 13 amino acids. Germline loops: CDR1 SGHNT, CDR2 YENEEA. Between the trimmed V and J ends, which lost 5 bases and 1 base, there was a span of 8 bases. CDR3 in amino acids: CASSRQWNTEAFF. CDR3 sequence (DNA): TGTGCCAGCAGCCGTCAGTGGAACACTGAAGCTTTCTTT.

The CDR3 DNA follows: TGTGCCAGTAGTATAGAACTAGCGGCCTACAATGAGCAGTTCTTC. Translated, it gives CASSIELAAYNEQFF. This chain links TRBV19 with TRBJ2-1; TRBD2 agrees at 8 bases. Per germline, CDR1 LNHDA and CDR2 SQIVND (reference sequence). Trimming at V came to 0 bases and at J to 2 bases, leaving 0 bases not matched to a gene. The CDR3 extends over 15 amino acids.

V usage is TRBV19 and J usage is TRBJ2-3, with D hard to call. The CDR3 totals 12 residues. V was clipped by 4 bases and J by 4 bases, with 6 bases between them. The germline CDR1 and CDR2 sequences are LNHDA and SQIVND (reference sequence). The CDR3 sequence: CASSTNADTQYF. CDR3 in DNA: TGTGCCAGTAGTACTAACGCAGATACGCAGTATTTT. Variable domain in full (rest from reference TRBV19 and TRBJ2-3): DGGITQSPKYLFRKEGQNVTLSCEQNLNHDAMYWYRQDPGQGLRLIYYSQIVNDFQKGDIAEGYSVSREKKESFPLTVTSAQKNPTAFYLCASSTNADTQYFGPGTRLTVL.

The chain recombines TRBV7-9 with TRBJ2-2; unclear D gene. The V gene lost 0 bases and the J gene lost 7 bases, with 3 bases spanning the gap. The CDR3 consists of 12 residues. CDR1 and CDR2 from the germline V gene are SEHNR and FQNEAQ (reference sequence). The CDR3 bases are TGTGCCAGCAGCTTAGCCGGCGGGGAGCTGTTTTTT. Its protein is CASSLAGGELFF.

CDR3 amino acids: CASSLDGTENTEAFF. Written as DNA, the CDR3 is TGCGCCAGCAGCTTGGATGGGACAGAAAACACTGAAGCTTTCTTT. This chain joins TRBV5-1 and TRBJ1-1, with TRBD1 matching 7 bases. The germline V gene encodes CDR1 SGHRS and CDR2 YFSETQ. The CDR3 contains 15 residues. V lost 0 bases to trimming and J lost 2 bases; unmatched junction nucleotides: 4.